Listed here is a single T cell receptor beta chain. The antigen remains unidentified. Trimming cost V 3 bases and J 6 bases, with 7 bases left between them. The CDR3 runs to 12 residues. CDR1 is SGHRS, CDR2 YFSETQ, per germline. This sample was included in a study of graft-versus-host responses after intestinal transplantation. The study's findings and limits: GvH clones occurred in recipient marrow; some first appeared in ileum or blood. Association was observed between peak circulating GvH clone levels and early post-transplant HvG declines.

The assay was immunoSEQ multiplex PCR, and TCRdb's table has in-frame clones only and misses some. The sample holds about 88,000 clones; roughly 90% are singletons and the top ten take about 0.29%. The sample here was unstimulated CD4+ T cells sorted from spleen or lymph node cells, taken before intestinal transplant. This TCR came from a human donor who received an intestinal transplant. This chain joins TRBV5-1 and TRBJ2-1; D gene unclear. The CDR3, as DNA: TGCGCCAGCAGCTCTGATCTCAATGAGCAGTTCTTC. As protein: CASSSDLNEQFF. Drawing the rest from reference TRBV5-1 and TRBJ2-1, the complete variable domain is KAGVTQTPRYLIKTRGQQVTLSCSPISGHRSVSWYQQTPGQGLQFLFEYFSETQRNKGNFPGRFSGRQFSNSRSEMNVSTLELGDSALYLCASSSDLNEQFFGPGTRLTVL.